Below, one T cell receptor (beta chain) is given with its context. The data are from a study of blood T cell repertoires in COVID-19. Study-wide background: T cells, B-cell-depleted T cells, or PBMCs supplied cDNA or gDNA.

In the original analysis: Amplifying reference gene primers gave estimates of nucleated cell counts. Only in-frame clones appear in the TCRdb table, and some are missing; sequencing was by immunoSEQ multiplex PCR. The V and J calls and clone size come from that table; D and trimming were worked out from the DNA. The table lists tens of thousands of clones, around 88% of them singletons, with around 7.3% in the top ten. Trimming removed 4 bases from V and 1 base from J, with 18 bases in between. The CDR3 is 17 residues long. Germline CDR1 and CDR2: SGHTS and YDEGEE. This chain uses TRBV5-8 with TRBJ1-5, with D perhaps matching TRBD1 (6 bases). This receptor was obtained from an elderly woman with acute or convalescent COVID-19. Sequencing input: peripheral blood. In DNA form, the CDR3 reads TGTGCCAGCAGCCCCCGGGGGGGGGCGCTGAGCAATCAGCCCCAGCATTTT. The encoded protein is CASSPRGGALSNQPQHF.